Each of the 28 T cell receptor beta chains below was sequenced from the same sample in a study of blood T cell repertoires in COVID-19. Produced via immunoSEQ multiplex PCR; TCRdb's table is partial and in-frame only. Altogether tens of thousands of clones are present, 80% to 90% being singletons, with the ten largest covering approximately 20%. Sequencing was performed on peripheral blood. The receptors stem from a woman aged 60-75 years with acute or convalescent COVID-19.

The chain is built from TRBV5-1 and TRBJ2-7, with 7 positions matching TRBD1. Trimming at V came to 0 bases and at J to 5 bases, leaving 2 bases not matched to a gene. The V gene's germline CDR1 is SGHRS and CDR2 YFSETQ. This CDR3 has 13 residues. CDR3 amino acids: CASSLEGAHEQYV. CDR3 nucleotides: TGCGCCAGCAGCTTGGAGGGGGCCCACGAGCAGTACGTC.

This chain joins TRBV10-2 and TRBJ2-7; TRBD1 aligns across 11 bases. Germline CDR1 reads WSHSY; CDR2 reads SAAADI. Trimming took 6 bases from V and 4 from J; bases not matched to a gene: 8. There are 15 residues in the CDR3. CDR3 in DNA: TGCGCCAGCAGGCCAACCGGGACAGGGGGTTACGAGCAGTACTTC. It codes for CASRPTGTGGYEQYF.

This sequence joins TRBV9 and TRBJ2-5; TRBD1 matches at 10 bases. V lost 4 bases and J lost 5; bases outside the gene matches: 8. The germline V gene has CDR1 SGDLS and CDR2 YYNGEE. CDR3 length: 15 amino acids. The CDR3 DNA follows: TGTGCCAGCAGCTTCGCCGGGACAGGGGTCGAGACCCAGTACTTC. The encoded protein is CASSFAGTGVETQYF.

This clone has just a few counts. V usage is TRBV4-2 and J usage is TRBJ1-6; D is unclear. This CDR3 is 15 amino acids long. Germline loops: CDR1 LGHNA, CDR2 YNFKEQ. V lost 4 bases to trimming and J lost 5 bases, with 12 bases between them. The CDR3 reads CASSPRWQDNSPLHF. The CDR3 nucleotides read TGTGCCAGCAGCCCCAGATGGCAAGATAATTCACCCCTCCACTTT.

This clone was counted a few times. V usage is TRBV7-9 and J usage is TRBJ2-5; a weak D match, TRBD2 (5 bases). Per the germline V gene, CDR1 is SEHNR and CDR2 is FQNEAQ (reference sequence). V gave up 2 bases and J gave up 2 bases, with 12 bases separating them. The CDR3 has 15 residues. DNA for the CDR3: TGTGCCAGCAGCTTATCCTACGGGGAACAAGAGACCCAGTACTTC. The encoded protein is CASSLSYGEQETQYF. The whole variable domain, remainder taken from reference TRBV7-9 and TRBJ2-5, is DTGVSQNPRHKITKRGQNVTFRCDPISEHNRLYWYRQTLGQGPEFLTYFQNEAQLEKSRLLSDRFSAERPKGSFSTLEIQRTEQGDSAMYLCASSLSYGEQETQYFGPGTRLLVL.

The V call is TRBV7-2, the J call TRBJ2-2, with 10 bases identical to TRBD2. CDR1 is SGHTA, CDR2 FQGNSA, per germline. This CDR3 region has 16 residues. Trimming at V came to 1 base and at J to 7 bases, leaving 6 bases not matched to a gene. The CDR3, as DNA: TGTGCCAGCAGCTTAGTTGGACTAGCGGTGAGCGGGGAGCTGTTTTTT. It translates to CASSLVGLAVSGELFF.

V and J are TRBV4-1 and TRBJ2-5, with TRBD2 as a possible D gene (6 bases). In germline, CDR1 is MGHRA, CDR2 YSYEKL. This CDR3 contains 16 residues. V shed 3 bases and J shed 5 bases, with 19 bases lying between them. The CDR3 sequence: CASSHPEGLRGETQYF. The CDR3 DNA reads TGCGCCAGCAGCCACCCCGAGGGACTCCGGGGGGAGACCCAGTACTTC.

CDR3 residues: CATSGQGAGGYTF. CDR3 sequence (DNA): TGTGCCACCAGTGGACAGGGGGCAGGAGGCTACACCTTC. J is TRBJ1-2 and V is TRBV24-1; 10 nucleotides line up with TRBD1. The J segment lost 8 bases and the V segment lost 5 bases, leaving 4 bases of the junction unmatched. Germline CDR1 and CDR2: KGHDR and SFDVKD. This CDR3 has 13 residues.

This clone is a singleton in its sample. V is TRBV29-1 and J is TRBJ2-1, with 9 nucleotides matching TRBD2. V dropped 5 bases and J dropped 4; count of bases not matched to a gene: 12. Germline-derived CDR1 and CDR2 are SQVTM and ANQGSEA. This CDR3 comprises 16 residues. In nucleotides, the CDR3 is TGCAGCGTTAGCCTGCCGGGACTAGCAGGTTACAATGAGCAGTTCTTC. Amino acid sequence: CSVSLPGLAGYNEQFF.

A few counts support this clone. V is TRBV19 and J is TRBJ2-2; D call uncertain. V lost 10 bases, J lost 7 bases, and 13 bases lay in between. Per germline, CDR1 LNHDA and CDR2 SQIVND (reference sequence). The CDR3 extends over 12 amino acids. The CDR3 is CATAKTGGELFF. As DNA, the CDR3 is TGTGCCACCGCGAAAACTGGCGGGGAGCTGTTTTTT.

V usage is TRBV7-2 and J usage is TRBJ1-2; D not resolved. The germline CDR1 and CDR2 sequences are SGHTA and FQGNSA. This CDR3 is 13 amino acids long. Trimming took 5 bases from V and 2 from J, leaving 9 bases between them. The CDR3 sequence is CASSQGLNYGYTF. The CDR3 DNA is TGTGCCAGCAGCCAAGGACTGAACTATGGCTACACCTTC. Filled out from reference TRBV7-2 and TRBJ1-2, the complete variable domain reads GAGVSQSPSNKVTEKGKDVELRCDPISGHTALYWYRQSLGQGLEFLIYFQGNSAPDKSGLPSDRFSAERTGGSVSTLTIQRTQQEDSAVYLCASSQGLNYGYTFGSGTRLTVV.

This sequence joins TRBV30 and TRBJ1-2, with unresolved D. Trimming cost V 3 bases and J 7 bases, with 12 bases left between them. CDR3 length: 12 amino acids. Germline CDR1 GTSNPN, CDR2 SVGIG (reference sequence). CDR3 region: CAWSAGEGGYTF. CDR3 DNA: TGTGCCTGGAGCGCTGGGGAGGGTGGCTACACCTTC.

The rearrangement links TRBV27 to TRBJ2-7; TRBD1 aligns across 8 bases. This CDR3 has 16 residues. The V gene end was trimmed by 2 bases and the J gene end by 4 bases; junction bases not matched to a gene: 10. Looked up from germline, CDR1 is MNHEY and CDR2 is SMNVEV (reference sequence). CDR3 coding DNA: TGTGCCAGCAGTTTACGGGTCACAGGGGGATTTTACGAGCAGTACTTC. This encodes CASSLRVTGGFYEQYF.

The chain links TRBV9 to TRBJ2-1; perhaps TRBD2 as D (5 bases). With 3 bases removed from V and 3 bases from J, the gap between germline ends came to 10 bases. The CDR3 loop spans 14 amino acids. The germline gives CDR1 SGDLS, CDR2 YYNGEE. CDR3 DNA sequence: TGTGCCAGCAGCGCCGGACTGGGCTACAATGAGCAGTTCTTC. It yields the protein CASSAGLGYNEQFF.

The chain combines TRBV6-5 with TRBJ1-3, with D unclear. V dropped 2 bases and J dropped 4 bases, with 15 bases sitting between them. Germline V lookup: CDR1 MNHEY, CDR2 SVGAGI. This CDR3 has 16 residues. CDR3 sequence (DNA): TGTGCCAGCAGTTACGCCTCGTCTACCCCGGGAAACACCATATATTTT. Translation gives CASSYASSTPGNTIYF.

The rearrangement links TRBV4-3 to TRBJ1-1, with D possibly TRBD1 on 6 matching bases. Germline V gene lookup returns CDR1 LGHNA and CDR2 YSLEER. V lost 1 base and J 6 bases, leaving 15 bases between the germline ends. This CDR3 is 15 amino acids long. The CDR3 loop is CASSQGQGRIAEAFF. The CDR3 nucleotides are TGCGCCAGCAGCCAAGGGCAGGGGCGTATCGCTGAAGCTTTCTTT.

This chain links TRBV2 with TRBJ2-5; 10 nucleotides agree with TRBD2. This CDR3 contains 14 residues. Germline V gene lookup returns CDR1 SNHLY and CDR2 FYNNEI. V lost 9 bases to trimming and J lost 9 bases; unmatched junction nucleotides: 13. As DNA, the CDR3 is TGTGCCAGTCGGCAACTAGCGGGGTCCGGGGCCCAGTACTTC. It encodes CASRQLAGSGAQYF.

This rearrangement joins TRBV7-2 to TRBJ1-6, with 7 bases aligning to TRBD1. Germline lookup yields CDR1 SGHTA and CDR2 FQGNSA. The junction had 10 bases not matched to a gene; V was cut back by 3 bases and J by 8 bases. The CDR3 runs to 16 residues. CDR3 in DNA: TGTGCCAGCAGCTTGGGGAACAGGGGATGGGATTCACCCCTCCACTTT. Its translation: CASSLGNRGWDSPLHF.

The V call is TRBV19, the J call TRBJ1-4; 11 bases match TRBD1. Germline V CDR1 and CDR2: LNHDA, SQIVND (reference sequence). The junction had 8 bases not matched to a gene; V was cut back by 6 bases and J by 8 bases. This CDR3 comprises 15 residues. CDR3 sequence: CASRPADRGREKLFF. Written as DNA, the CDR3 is TGTGCCAGTAGACCCGCGGACAGGGGGCGGGAAAAACTGTTTTTT.

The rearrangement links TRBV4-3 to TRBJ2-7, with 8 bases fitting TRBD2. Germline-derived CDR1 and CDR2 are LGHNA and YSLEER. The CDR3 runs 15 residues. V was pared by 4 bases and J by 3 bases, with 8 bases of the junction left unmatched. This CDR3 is CASSRRLAGNYEQYF. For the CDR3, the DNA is TGCGCCAGCAGCCGCAGATTAGCGGGGAACTACGAGCAGTACTTC.

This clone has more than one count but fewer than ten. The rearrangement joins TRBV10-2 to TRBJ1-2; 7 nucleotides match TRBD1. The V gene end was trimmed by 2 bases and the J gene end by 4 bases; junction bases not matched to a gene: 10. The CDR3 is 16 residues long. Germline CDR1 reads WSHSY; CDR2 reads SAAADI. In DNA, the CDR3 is TGCGCCAGCAGTGAGCCGTCTCGACAGGGCGGCTATGGCTACACCTTC. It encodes CASSEPSRQGGYGYTF.

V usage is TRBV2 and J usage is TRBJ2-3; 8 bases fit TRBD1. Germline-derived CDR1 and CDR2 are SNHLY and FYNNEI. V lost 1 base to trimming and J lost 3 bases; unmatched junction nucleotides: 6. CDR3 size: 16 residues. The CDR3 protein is CASSEVTGGMTDTQYF. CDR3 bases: TGTGCCAGCAGTGAAGTAACAGGGGGAATGACAGATACGCAGTATTTT. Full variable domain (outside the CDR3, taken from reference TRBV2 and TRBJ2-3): EPEVTQTPSHQVTQMGQEVILRCVPISNHLYFYWYRQILGQKVEFLVSFYNNEISEKSEIFDDQFSVERPDGSNFTLKIRSTKLEDSAMYFCASSEVTGGMTDTQYFGPGTRLTVL.

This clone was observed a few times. The CDR3 here is CASSPQPGGSGNTIYF. For the CDR3, the DNA is TGTGCCAGCTCACCACAACCCGGGGGGTCTGGAAACACCATATATTTT. The chain employs TRBV18 and TRBJ1-3; perhaps TRBD1 as D (5 bases). This CDR3 contains 16 residues. In germline, CDR1 is KGHSH, CDR2 LQKENI. The ends were cut back, 1 base at V and 1 base at J, with 11 bases in the middle.

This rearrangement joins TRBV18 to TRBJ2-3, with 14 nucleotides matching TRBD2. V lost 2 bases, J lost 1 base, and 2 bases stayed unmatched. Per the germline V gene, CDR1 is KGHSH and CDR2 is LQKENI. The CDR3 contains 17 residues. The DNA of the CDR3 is TGTGCCAGCTCACCAAAGGGACTAGCGGGGGGCACAGATACGCAGTATTTT. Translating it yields CASSPKGLAGGTDTQYF.

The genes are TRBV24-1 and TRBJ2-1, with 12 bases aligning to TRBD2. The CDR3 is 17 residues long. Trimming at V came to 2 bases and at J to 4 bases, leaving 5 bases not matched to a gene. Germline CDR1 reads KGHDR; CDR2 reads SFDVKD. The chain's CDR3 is CATSDYSSGGGYNEQFF. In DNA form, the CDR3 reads TGTGCCACCAGTGATTACTCTAGCGGGGGGGGGTACAATGAGCAGTTCTTC.

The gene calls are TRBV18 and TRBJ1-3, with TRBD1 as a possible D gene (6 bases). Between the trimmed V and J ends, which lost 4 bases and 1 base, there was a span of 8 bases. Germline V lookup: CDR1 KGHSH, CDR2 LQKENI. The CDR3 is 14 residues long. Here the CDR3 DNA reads TGTGCCAGCTCACTACAGGGTTCTGGAAACACCATATATTTT. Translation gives CASSLQGSGNTIYF.

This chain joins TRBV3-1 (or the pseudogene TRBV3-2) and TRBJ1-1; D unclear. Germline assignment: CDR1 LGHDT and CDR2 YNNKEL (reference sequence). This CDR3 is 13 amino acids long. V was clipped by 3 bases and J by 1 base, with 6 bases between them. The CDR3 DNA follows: TGTGCCAGCAGCCAGAGCGGGAACACTGAAGCTTTCTTT. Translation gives CASSQSGNTEAFF.

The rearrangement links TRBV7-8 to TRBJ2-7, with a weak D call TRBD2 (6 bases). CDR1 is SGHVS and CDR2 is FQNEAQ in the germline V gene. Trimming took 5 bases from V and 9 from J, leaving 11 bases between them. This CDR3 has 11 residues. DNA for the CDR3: TGTGCCAGCAGCCCGGGGGAGGTGCAGTACTTC. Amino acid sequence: CASSPGEVQYF.